This note documents a single T cell receptor delta chain sequence. The antigen is undetermined. This CDR3 has 17 residues. Germline CDR1 and CDR2: TSWWSYY and QGS. The ends were cut back, 3 bases at V and 8 bases at J, with 25 bases in the middle. Sequences come from RNA converted to cDNA by reverse transcription. Pooled V-gene forward primers with one constant-region reverse primer generated the CDR3 amplicons by multiplex PCR. TCRdb reprocessed the multiplex PCR reads using CATT. The table records under 25,000 delta-chain clones, about 31% of them present only once. The data were taken from a study of Vδ1+ human thymocytes. Study results and limitations: Highly polyclonal TRG and TRD repertoires with Gaussian CDR3 length distributions appeared in thymus. Unlike peripheral blood Vdelta1+ controls, thymic delta-chain sequences included approximately 21% Vdelta2 and few Vdelta3.

Sequenced input: Vdelta1+ gamma-delta thymocytes from the thymus. Noted subset: FACS-sorted CD3+ TCRalphabeta- TCRVdelta1+ TCRVdelta2- thymocytes. This TCR derives from a boy younger than two who had congenital heart surgery. The V gene is TRDV1, the J gene TRDJ1; D is perhaps TRDD3 (5 bases). CDR3 DNA sequence: TGTGCTCTTGGGGACGTGGGGAGTGCTCTCGGACGGGAGAAACTCATCTTT. Its protein product is CALGDVGSALGREKLIF.